The 24 T cell receptor beta chains below come from one sample, sequenced in a study of Graves' ophthalmopathy and Graves' hyperthyroidism. Amplification of TCR beta CDR3 regions used RNA transcripts. RT-PCR was first run with HTBI primers, then multiplex PCR in a second round. TCRdb used MiXCR to reprocess the multiplex PCR reads, holding one entry per CDR3 protein. The table has about 220,000 distinct CDR3 sequences, roughly 21% seen once. Sequenced input: peripheral blood. These receptors were taken from a woman aged 45-59 years with Graves' ophthalmopathy.

The rearrangement uses TRBV15 and TRBJ2-7; D might be TRBD1 (6 bases). Germline assignment: CDR1 LNHNV and CDR2 YYDKDF (reference sequence). V lost 0 bases to trimming and J lost 3 bases, with 18 bases between them. This CDR3 comprises 17 residues. CDR3 sequence (DNA): TGTGCCACCAGCAGAGACAGGGGAAAAGCGATTGGCTACGAGCAGTACTTC. It specifies CATSRDRGKAIGYEQYF. Filled out from reference TRBV15 and TRBJ2-7, the complete variable domain reads DAMVIQNPRYQVTQFGKPVTLSCSQTLNHNVMYWYQQKSSQAPKLLFHYYDKDFNNEADTPDNFQSRRPNTSFCFLDIRSPGLGDTAMYLCATSRDRGKAIGYEQYFGPGTRLTVT.

The V gene is TRBV7-9, the J gene TRBJ2-7; no firm D call. The germline V and J ends were trimmed by 5 bases and 3 bases, with 11 bases remaining between them. The CDR3 sequence is 13 residues long. Germline-derived CDR1 and CDR2 are SEHNR and FQNEAQ (reference sequence). CDR3 in amino acids: CASSPDFVYEQYF. The CDR3 DNA is TGTGCCAGCAGCCCTGATTTCGTCTACGAGCAGTACTTC.

At least ten counts were recorded for this clonotype. The chain combines TRBV15 with TRBJ1-3, with D hard to call. The CDR3 covers 15 residues. V was shortened by 0 bases and J by 2 bases, with 8 bases between the two germline ends. CDR1 is LNHNV, CDR2 YYDKDF, per germline (reference sequence). As DNA, the CDR3 is TGTGCCACCAGCAGAGATCGAGGCGCTGGAAACACCATATATTTT. It specifies CATSRDRGAGNTIYF.

This clonotype was seen many times. The rearrangement joins TRBV19 to TRBJ1-2, with TRBD1 matching 9 bases. The germline gives CDR1 LNHDA, CDR2 SQIVND (reference sequence). This CDR3 is 12 amino acids long. With V trimmed by 8 bases and J by 6 bases, 4 bases remained unmatched. The DNA for the CDR3 is TGTGCCAGTGCGGACAGGGGAAATGGCTACACCTTC. It encodes CASADRGNGYTF.

This clonotype was found once. The rearrangement links TRBV12-3 or TRBV12-4 to TRBJ1-6; no definite D call. The CDR3 contains 14 residues. V was shortened by 8 bases and J by 0 bases, with 8 bases between the two germline ends. The CDR3 sequence: CASQGSSYNSPLHF. The CDR3 DNA reads as TGTGCCAGCCAAGGAAGCTCCTATAATTCACCCCTCCACTTT.

The V gene is TRBV2, the J gene TRBJ1-2; no definite D call. Germline CDR1 reads SNHLY; CDR2 reads FYNNEI. The V gene lost 4 bases and the J gene lost 7 bases, with 13 bases spanning the gap. The CDR3 spans 13 residues. The CDR3 nucleotides read TGTGCCAGCAGTGCGGCACCAATGATTGGCTACACCTTC. As protein: CASSAAPMIGYTF. The full variable domain, its missing parts supplied by reference TRBV2 and TRBJ1-2, is EPEVTQTPSHQVTQMGQEVILRCVPISNHLYFYWYRQILGQKVEFLVSFYNNEISEKSEIFDDQFSVERPDGSNFTLKIRSTKLEDSAMYFCASSAAPMIGYTFGSGTRLTVV.

This clonotype appeared many times. The chain links TRBV20-1 to TRBJ1-1; 8 nucleotides align to TRBD1. V was clipped by 3 bases and J by 2 bases; unmatched bases: 5. This CDR3 has 14 amino acids. CDR1 and CDR2 (germline): DFQATT, SNEGSKA (reference sequence). DNA for the CDR3: TGCAGTGCTAGGGGACAGGCTTTCAACACTGAAGCTTTCTTT. Translated: CSARGQAFNTEAFF.

Ten or more counts support this clonotype. The genes are TRBV5-8 and TRBJ1-1; TRBD1 is a possible D gene (5 bases). The germline CDR1 and CDR2 sequences are SGHTS and YDEGEE. The V end lost 7 bases, the J end lost 11 bases, and 21 bases lay between the germline ends. The CDR3 is 13 residues long. CDR3 in DNA: TGTGCCAGCGCCCGTTGGAGAGGGCAGGGCGCTTTCTTT. Residues: CASARWRGQGAFF.

This clonotype was seen many times. CDR3 amino acids: CASSTTSGSSYEQYF. The CDR3 coding sequence is TGTGCCAGTAGTACGACTAGCGGGAGCTCCTACGAGCAGTACTTC. The J gene is TRBJ2-7, the V gene TRBV19; 12 nucleotides match TRBD2. This CDR3 spans 15 amino acids. CDR1 is LNHDA, CDR2 SQIVND, per germline (reference sequence). J gave up 0 bases and V 4 bases, and 1 base lay outside the gene matches.

This chain uses TRBV12-5 with TRBJ1-1, with D unresolved. CDR1 is LGHNT and CDR2 is FRNRAP in the germline V gene. Trimming removed 2 bases at V and 2 bases at J, with 6 bases between. CDR3 length: 13 residues. CDR3 nucleotide sequence: TGTGCTAGTGGTTTGAGACAAAACACTGAAGCTTTCTTT. Amino acids: CASGLRQNTEAFF.

This clonotype has at least ten counts. The rearrangement uses TRBV6-5 and TRBJ1-2, with 8 bases aligning to TRBD1. Per the germline V gene, CDR1 is MNHEY and CDR2 is SVGAGI. V was clipped by 0 bases and J by 3 bases; unmatched bases: 9. The CDR3 consists of 17 residues. Here the CDR3 DNA reads TGTGCCAGCAGTTACTCGATTCGGGCAGGGGGCGACTATGGCTACACCTTC. Protein sequence: CASSYSIRAGGDYGYTF.

This clonotype was counted between two and nine times. The CDR3 DNA follows: TGCGCCAGCAGCCCAGGACATGGGGATAGCAATCAGCCCCAGCATTTT. As protein: CASSPGHGDSNQPQHF. The V call is TRBV5-1, the J call TRBJ1-5, with D possibly being TRBD1 (5 bases). Trimming removed 4 bases at V and 0 bases at J, with 14 bases between. The CDR3 extends over 16 amino acids. Per the germline V gene, CDR1 is SGHRS and CDR2 is YFSETQ.

This clonotype was seen more than once but under ten times. The CDR3 is CATRSTTSDTEAFF. The DNA of the CDR3 is TGTGCCACCCGATCAACTACCTCAGACACTGAAGCTTTCTTT. The V call is TRBV24-1, the J call TRBJ1-1; D is ambiguous. CDR1 is KGHDR and CDR2 is SFDVKD in the germline V gene. CDR3 length: 14 residues. Trimming took 9 bases from V and 3 from J, leaving 16 bases between them.

For the CDR3, the DNA is TGCAGCGGTGGACAGGTGGGGACTGAAGCTTTCTTT. Encoded protein: CSGGQVGTEAFF. V gene TRBV29-1 combines with J gene TRBJ1-1; TRBD1 aligns across 7 bases. V dropped 7 bases and J dropped 5; count of bases not matched to a gene: 7. CDR3 size: 12 residues. The germline V gene encodes CDR1 SQVTM and CDR2 ANQGSEA.

This clonotype has a count of ten or more. This rearrangement joins TRBV18 to TRBJ1-2, with 8 positions matching TRBD1. Germline CDR1 and CDR2: KGHSH and LQKENI. V shed 8 bases and J 4 bases; nucleotides not matched to a gene: 9. The CDR3 spans 14 residues. The CDR3 DNA reads TGTGCCAGCGGCGGACAGGGTTCCGGCTATGGCTACACCTTC. This sequence encodes CASGGQGSGYGYTF.

This clonotype was observed many times. The chain links TRBV6-1 to TRBJ2-7, with D unresolved. V was pared by 6 bases and J by 4 bases, with 4 bases between. This CDR3 comprises 10 residues. The germline gives CDR1 MNHNS, CDR2 SASEGT. The CDR3 sequence is CASRRYEQYF. The CDR3 DNA reads as TGTGCCAGCAGGAGATACGAGCAGTACTTC.

This clonotype came up many times. This chain uses TRBV27 with TRBJ1-1; TRBD1 agrees at 7 bases. The CDR3 has 16 amino acids. Germline CDR1 and CDR2: MNHEY and SMNVEV (reference sequence). The J segment lost 5 bases and the V segment lost 2 bases, leaving 11 bases of the junction unmatched. As DNA, the CDR3 is TGTGCCAGCAGTTTACAACAGGGGTGGTCGAGGACTGAAGCTTTCTTT. Protein product: CASSLQQGWSRTEAFF.

This chain joins TRBV5-1 and TRBJ2-6, with TRBD2 as a possible D gene (6 bases). CDR1 and CDR2 from the germline V gene are SGHRS and YFSETQ. Deletions cut 7 bases from V and 0 bases from J, with 11 bases between. The CDR3 has 15 amino acids. CDR3 protein: CASETGSSGANVLTF. CDR3 nucleotides: TGCGCCAGCGAGACCGGGAGCTCTGGGGCCAACGTCCTGACTTTC.

The sample holds a few counts of this clonotype. Given a much more abundant clone one base away, this may be a read error. This sequence joins TRBV12-3 or TRBV12-4 and TRBJ2-7; 8 bases are shared with TRBD2. The CDR3 contains 13 residues. The CDR3 DNA follows: TGTGCCAGCAGTGTCGGACTAGCTAGCGAGCAGTGCTTC. This sequence encodes CASSVGLASEQCF.

This clonotype was detected ten times or more. The J gene is TRBJ2-2, the V gene TRBV12-3 or TRBV12-4, with 7 positions matching TRBD2. V gave up 2 bases and J gave up 3 bases; unmatched junction bases: 6. The CDR3 extends over 16 amino acids. Here the CDR3 reads CASSLSSAGDTGELFF. The CDR3 DNA reads TGTGCCAGCAGTTTAAGTTCTGCGGGGGACACCGGGGAGCTGTTTTTT.

This clonotype has at least ten counts. The genes are TRBV12-3 or TRBV12-4 and TRBJ1-1; D is unclear. CDR3 size: 14 residues. Trimming cost V 6 bases and J 3 bases, with 14 bases left between them. CDR3 coding DNA: TGTGCCAGCAGCCTAGGGAGGACGGACACTGAAGCTTTCTTT. Protein: CASSLGRTDTEAFF.

This clonotype has at least ten counts. In nucleotides, the CDR3 is TGTGCCTGGACCCCGGGACAGGATACGCAGTATTTT. It translates to CAWTPGQDTQYF. The gene calls are TRBV30 and TRBJ2-3, with 7 positions matching TRBD1. Germline V lookup: CDR1 GTSNPN, CDR2 SVGIG (reference sequence). The CDR3 is made up of 12 amino acids. V shed 4 bases, J shed 6 bases, and the junction held 4 bases outside the gene matches.

This clonotype was observed many times. This chain joins TRBV5-1 and TRBJ1-1; TRBD1 matches at 8 bases. The V gene's germline CDR1 is SGHRS and CDR2 YFSETQ. The CDR3 contains 14 residues. V shed 0 bases and J 3 bases; nucleotides not matched to a gene: 1. The chain's CDR3 is CASSLGDRYTEAFF. CDR3 in DNA: TGCGCCAGCAGCTTGGGGGACAGGTACACTGAAGCTTTCTTT.

Ten or more counts support this clonotype. The chain links TRBV19 to TRBJ2-7; no reliable D call. V was trimmed by 6 bases and J by 1 base, leaving 10 bases between them. The CDR3 sequence is 13 residues long. The V gene's germline CDR1 is LNHDA and CDR2 SQIVND (reference sequence). CDR3 region: CASSGPESYEQYF. In nucleotides, the CDR3 is TGTGCCAGTAGCGGGCCCGAATCCTACGAGCAGTACTTC.